This TCR beta chain was identified during a study of blood T cell repertoires in COVID-19. The wider study: The samples span acute and convalescent COVID-19 from the United States, Italy and Spain. The cDNA or gDNA used as material had been derived from T cells, B-cell-depleted T cells, or PBMCs.

In the original analysis: Estimated nucleated cell counts came from reference gene primer amplification. Here immunoSEQ multiplex PCR was the method, and the copy in TCRdb shows in-frame clones only, minus some. V, J and clone size are those of that table, while D and trimming were read from the DNA. The sample has about 120,000 clones, approximately 88% seen once. The CDR3 has 15 amino acids. Germline-derived CDR1 and CDR2 are SGHDT and YYEEEE. V was clipped by 6 bases and J by 7 bases; unmatched bases: 11. The source of this sequence is a woman aged 40-49 years with acute or convalescent COVID-19. This sequence joins TRBV5-6 and TRBJ2-3; 10 nucleotides line up with TRBD1. Sequencing used peripheral blood. CDR3 nucleotide sequence: TGTGCCAGCACCCGTGACAGGGGGCTGTCCCATACGCAGTATTTT. Translation gives CASTRDRGLSHTQYF.